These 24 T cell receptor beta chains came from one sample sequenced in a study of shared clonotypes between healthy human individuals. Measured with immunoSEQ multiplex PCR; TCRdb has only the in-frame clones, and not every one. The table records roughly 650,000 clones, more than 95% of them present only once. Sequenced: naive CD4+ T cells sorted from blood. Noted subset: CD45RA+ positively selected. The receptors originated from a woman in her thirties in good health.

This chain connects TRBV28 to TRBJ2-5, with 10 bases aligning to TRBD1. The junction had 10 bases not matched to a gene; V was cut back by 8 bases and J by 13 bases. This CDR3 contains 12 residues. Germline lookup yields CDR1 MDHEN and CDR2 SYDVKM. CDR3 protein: CASATGGLTRYF. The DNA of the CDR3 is TGTGCCAGCGCGACAGGGGGCTTGACTCGGTACTTC. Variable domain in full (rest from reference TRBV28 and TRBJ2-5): DVKVTQSSRYLVKRTGEKVFLECVQDMDHENMFWYRQDPGLGLRLIYFSYDVKMKEKGDIPEGYSVSREKKERFSLILESASTNQTSMYLCASATGGLTRYFGPGTRLLVL.

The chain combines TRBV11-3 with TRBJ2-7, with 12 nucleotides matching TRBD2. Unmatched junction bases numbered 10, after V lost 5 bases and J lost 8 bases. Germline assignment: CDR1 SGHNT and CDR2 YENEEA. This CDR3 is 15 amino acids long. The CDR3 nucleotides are TGTGCCAGCAGCCCTGGACTAGCGGGACCAGAACAGCAGTACTTC. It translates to CASSPGLAGPEQQYF.

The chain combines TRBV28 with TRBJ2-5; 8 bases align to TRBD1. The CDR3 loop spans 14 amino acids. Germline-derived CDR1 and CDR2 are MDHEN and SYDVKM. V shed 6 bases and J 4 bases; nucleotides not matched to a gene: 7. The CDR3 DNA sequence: TGTGCCAGCAGCACAGGGACAGGAGGAGAGACCCAGTACTTC. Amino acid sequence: CASSTGTGGETQYF.

CDR3 protein: CASSPGQEEGTIYF. The DNA of the CDR3 is TGTGCCAGCTCACCGGGACAGGAAGAGGGGACCATATATTTT. The V call is TRBV18, the J call TRBJ1-3; 8 positions match TRBD1. Per germline, CDR1 KGHSH and CDR2 LQKENI. The CDR3 totals 14 residues. The V segment lost 3 bases and the J segment 10 bases; nucleotides outside the gene matches: 8.

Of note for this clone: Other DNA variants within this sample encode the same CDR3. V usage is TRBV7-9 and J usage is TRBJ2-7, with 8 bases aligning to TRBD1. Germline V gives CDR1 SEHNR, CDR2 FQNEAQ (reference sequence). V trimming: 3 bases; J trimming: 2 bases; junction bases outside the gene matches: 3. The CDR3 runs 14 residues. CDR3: CASSFSGGAYEQYF. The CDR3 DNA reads TGTGCCAGCAGCTTTTCAGGGGGCGCCTACGAGCAGTACTTC.

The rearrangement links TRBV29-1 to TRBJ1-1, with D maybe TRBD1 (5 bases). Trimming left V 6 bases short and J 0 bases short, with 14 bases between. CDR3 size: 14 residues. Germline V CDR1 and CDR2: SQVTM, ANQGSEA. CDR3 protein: CSVGRQTLNTEAFF. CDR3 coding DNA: TGCAGCGTCGGACGACAGACTTTGAACACTGAAGCTTTCTTT.

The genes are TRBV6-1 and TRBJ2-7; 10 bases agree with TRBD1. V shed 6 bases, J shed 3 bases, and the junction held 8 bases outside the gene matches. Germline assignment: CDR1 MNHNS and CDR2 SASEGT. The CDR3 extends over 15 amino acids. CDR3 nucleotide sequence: TGTGCCAGCAGCCACAGAGGACAGGGGGGCTACGAGCAGTACTTC. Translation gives CASSHRGQGGYEQYF.

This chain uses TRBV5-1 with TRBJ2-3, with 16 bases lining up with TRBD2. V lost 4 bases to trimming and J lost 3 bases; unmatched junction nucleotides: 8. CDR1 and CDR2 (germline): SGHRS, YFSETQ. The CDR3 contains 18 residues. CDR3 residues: CASSLGLAGGKRTDTQYF. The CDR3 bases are TGCGCCAGCAGCCTGGGACTAGCGGGAGGGAAAAGGACAGATACGCAGTATTTT.

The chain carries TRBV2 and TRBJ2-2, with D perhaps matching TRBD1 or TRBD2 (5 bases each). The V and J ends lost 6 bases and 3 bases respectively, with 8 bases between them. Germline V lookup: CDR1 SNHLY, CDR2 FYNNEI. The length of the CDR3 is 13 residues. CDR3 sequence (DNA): TGTGCCAGCAGGAGGGACGACACCGGGGAGCTGTTTTTT. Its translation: CASRRDDTGELFF.

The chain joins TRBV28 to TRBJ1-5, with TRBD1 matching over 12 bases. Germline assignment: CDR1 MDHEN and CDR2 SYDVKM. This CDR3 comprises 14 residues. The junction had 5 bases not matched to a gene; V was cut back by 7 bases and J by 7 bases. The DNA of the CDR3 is TGTGCCAGCAAGCCGGGACAGGGGGCACAGCCCCAGCATTTT. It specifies CASKPGQGAQPQHF.

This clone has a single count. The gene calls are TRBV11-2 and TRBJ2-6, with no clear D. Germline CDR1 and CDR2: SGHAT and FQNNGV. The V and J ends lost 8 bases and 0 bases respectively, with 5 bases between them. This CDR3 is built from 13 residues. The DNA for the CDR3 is TGTGCCAGCGGGCACTCTGGGGCCAACGTCCTGACTTTC. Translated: CASGHSGANVLTF.

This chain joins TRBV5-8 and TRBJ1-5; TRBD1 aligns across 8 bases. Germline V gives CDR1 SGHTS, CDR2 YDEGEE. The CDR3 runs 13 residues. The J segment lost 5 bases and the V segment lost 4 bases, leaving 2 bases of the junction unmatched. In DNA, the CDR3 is TGTGCCAGCAGCGCGACAGGGGATCAGCCCCAGCATTTT. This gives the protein CASSATGDQPQHF. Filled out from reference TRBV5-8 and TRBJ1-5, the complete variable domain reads EAGVTQSPTHLIKTRGQQATLRCSPISGHTSVYWYQQALGLGLQFLLWYDEGEERNRGNFPPRFSGRQFPNYSSELNVNALELEDSALYLCASSATGDQPQHFGDGTRLSIL.

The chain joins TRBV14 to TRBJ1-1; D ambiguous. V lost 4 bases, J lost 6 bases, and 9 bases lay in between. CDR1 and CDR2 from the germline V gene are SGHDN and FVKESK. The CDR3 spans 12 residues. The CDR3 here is CASSRNYPEAFF. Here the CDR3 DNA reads TGTGCCAGCAGCCGCAACTATCCTGAAGCTTTCTTT.

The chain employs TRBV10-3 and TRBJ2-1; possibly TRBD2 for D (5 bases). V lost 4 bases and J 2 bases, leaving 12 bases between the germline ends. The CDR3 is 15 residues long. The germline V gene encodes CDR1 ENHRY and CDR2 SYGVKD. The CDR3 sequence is CAISGPRGTYNEQFF. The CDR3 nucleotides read TGTGCCATCAGTGGGCCAAGAGGGACCTACAATGAGCAGTTCTTC.

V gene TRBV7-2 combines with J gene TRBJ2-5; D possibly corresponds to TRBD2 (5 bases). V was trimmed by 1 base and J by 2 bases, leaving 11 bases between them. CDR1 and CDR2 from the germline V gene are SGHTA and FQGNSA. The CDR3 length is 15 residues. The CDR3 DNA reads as TGTGCCAGCAGCTTAGACCCGGGAACACAAGAGACCCAGTACTTC. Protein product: CASSLDPGTQETQYF.

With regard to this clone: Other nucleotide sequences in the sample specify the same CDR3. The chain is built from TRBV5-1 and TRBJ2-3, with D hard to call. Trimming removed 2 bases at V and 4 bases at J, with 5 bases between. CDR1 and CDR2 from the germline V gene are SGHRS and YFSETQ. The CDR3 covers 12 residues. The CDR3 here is CASSFSSDTQYF. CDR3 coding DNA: TGCGCCAGCAGCTTTTCGTCAGATACGCAGTATTTT.

The CDR3 spells CASSPNWTPGTQYF. The CDR3, as DNA: TGTGCCAGCTCACCAAATTGGACGCCGGGAACGCAGTATTTT. The rearrangement joins TRBV18 to TRBJ2-3; tentative D call: TRBD2 (5 bases). The CDR3 is 14 residues long. Germline CDR1 KGHSH, CDR2 LQKENI. Trimming left V 2 bases short and J 9 bases short, with 15 bases between.

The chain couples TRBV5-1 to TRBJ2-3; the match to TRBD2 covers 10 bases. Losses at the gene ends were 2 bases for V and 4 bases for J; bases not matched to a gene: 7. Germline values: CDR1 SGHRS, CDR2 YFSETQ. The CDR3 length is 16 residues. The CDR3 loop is CASSFGSGRSSDTQYF. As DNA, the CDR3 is TGCGCCAGCAGCTTTGGTAGCGGGAGGTCATCAGATACGCAGTATTTT. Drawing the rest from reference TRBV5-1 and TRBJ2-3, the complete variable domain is KAGVTQTPRYLIKTRGQQVTLSCSPISGHRSVSWYQQTPGQGLQFLFEYFSETQRNKGNFPGRFSGRQFSNSRSEMNVSTLELGDSALYLCASSFGSGRSSDTQYFGPGTRLTVL.

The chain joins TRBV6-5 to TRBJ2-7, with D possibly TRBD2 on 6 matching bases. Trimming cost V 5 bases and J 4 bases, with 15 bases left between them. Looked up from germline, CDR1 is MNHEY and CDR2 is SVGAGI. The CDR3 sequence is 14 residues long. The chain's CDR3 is CASSPAAGRYEQYF. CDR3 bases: TGTGCCAGCAGTCCTGCGGCAGGGAGGTACGAGCAGTACTTC.

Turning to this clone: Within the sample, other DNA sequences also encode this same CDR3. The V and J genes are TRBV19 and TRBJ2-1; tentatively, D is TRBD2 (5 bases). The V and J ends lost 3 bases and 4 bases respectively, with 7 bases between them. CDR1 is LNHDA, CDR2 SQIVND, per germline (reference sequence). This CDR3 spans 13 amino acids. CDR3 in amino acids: CASSIPGYNEQFF. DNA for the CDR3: TGTGCCAGTAGTATTCCGGGGTACAATGAGCAGTTCTTC.

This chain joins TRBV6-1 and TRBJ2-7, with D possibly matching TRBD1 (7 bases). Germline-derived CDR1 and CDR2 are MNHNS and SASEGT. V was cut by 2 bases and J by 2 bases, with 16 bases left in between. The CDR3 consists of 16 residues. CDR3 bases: TGTGCCAGCAGTGAAAGGGGAGGTCAGGGGGCCTACGAGCAGTACTTC. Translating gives CASSERGGQGAYEQYF.

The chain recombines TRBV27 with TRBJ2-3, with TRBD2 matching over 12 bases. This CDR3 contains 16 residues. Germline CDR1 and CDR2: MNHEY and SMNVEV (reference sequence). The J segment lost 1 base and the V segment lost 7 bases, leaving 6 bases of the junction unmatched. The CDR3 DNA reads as TGTGCCAGCAATCTCCTAGCGGGAGGGGGCACAGATACGCAGTATTTT. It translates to CASNLLAGGGTDTQYF.

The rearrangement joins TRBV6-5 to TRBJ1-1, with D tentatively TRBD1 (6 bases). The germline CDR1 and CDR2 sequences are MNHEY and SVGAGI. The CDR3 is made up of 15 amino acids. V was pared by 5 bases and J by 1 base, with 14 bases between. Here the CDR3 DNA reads TGTGCCAGCAGTCACAAGGGGACATCGAACACTGAAGCTTTCTTT. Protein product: CASSHKGTSNTEAFF.

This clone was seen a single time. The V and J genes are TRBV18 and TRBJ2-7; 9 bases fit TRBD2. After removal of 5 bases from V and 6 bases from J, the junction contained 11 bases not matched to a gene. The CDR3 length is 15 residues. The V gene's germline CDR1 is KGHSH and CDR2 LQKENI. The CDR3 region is CASSKTSGRLGEQYF. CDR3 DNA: TGTGCCAGCTCAAAGACTAGCGGAAGATTAGGCGAGCAGTACTTC.